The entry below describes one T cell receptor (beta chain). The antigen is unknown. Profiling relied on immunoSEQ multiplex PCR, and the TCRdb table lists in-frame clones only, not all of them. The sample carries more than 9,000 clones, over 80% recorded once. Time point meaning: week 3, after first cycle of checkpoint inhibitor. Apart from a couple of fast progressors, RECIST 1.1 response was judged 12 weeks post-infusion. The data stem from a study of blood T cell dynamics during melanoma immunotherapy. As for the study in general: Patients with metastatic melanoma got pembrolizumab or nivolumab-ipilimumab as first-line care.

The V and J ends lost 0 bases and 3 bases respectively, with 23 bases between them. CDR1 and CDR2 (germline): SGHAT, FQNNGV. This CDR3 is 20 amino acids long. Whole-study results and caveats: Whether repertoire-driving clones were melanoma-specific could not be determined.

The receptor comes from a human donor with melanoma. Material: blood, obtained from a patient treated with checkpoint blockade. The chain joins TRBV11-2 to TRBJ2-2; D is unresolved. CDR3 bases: TGTGCCAGCAGCTTAGATATTGGTGGTCTGCGGCGAACGTACACCGGGGAGCTGTTTTTT. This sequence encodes CASSLDIGGLRRTYTGELFF.